Below are 6 T cell receptor beta chains sequenced from a single sample in a study of human T cells and chemical hapten exposure. TCRdb recomputed calls from the RACE reads with MiXCR, one row per CDR3 protein. The profile shows about 360,000 distinct CDR3 sequences, 4.8% of them singletons. Time point reported: patch test 1, 2 weeks after DPC sensitization. Noted treatment: therapeutic diphenylcyclopropenone sensitization with weekly scalp DPC. This sample comprised whole blood, obtained in connection with sensitization to the hapten diphenylcyclopropenone (DPC). The receptors were sampled from a woman between 50 and 59 years old with alopecia areata. Some clones in this sample may be carry-over from other donors' samples.

This clonotype was observed many times. The chain links TRBV7-8 to TRBJ2-1; the match to TRBD2 covers 8 bases. Losses at the gene ends were 5 bases for V and 12 bases for J; bases not matched to a gene: 21. Germline V lookup: CDR1 SGHVS, CDR2 FQNEAQ. The length of the CDR3 is 17 residues. CDR3 loop: CASSLHRGLAGPMRQFF. The CDR3 DNA reads as TGTGCCAGCAGCCTCCACCGTGGGCTAGCGGGCCCAATGAGGCAGTTCTTC.

The gene calls are TRBV12-5 and TRBJ1-2; D uncertain. The CDR3 consists of 12 residues. The V end was cut by 4 bases, the J end by 6 bases, with 9 bases between. CDR1 LGHNT and CDR2 FRNRAP come from the germline V gene. The CDR3 protein is CASGSYAHGYTF. The CDR3 bases are TGTGCTAGTGGTTCTTACGCACATGGCTACACCTTC.

This clonotype was seen many times. The J gene is TRBJ1-2, the V gene TRBV28, with a tentative D call TRBD1 (6 bases). CDR1 MDHEN and CDR2 SYDVKM come from the germline V gene. This CDR3 spans 13 amino acids. Trimming pared 6 bases from V and 4 bases from J, leaving 12 bases between. CDR3 sequence: CASRRQAAYGYTF. The CDR3 coding sequence is TGTGCCAGCAGACGACAGGCTGCCTATGGCTACACCTTC.

At least ten counts were recorded for this clonotype. The V gene is TRBV7-2, the J gene TRBJ1-2, with 9 bases that match TRBD1. From germline, CDR1 is SGHTA and CDR2 FQGNSA. V lost 4 bases, J lost 4 bases, and 4 bases stayed unmatched. The CDR3 length is 14 residues. CDR3 bases: TGTGCCAGCAGCTCGGACAGGGGACCCTATGGCTACACCTTC. Translated, it gives CASSSDRGPYGYTF.

This clonotype was observed a handful of times. The chain recombines TRBV10-3 with TRBJ2-5; TRBD1 aligns across 9 bases. The CDR3 has 14 residues. The ends lost 6 bases at V and 4 bases at J; junction bases unmatched: 6. The V gene's germline CDR1 is ENHRY and CDR2 SYGVKD. Written as DNA, the CDR3 is TGTGCCATCAGAGAACAGGGGGCTGGAGAGACCCAGTACTTC. It encodes CAIREQGAGETQYF.

Ten or more counts support this clonotype. The chain uses TRBV20-1 and TRBJ2-4; a possible D gene is TRBD1 (6 bases). Between the trimmed V and J ends, which lost 6 bases and 9 bases, there was a span of 18 bases. CDR3 length equals 13 residues. CDR1 and CDR2 from the germline V gene are DFQATT and SNEGSKA (reference sequence). The CDR3 loop is CSAVGPGGPIQYF. Here the CDR3 DNA reads TGCAGTGCCGTCGGTCCTGGGGGCCCCATTCAGTACTTC.